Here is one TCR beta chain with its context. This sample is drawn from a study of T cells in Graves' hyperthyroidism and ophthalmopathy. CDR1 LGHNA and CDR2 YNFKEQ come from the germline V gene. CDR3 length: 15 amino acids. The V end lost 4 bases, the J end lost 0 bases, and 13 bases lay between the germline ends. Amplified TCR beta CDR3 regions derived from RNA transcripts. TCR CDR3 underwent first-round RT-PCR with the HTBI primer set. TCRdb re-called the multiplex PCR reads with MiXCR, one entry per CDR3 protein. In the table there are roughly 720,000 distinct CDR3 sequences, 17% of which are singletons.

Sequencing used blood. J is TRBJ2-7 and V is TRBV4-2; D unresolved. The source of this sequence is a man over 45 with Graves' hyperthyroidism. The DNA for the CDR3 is TGTGCCAGCAGCCCTAGGACGGCTAGCTCCTACGAGCAGTACTTC. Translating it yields CASSPRTASSYEQYF.